A single T cell receptor (beta chain) is shown here with its context. Its antigen remains unknown. This record comes from a study of shared clonotypes between healthy human individuals. Overall study: The composition of the donors was a couple of women and three men aged 18 to 49.

Assay: immunoSEQ multiplex PCR; the TCRdb copy retains only in-frame clones and omits some. This sample carries millions of clones, over 90% of them seen once, and the ten largest clones take roughly 0.36%. Study observations and caveats: Deeper or shallower sequencing was expected to change how clonotypes are shared among donors. Blood was the sole source, and tissue repertoires probably differ.

The V gene's germline CDR1 is SGHTA and CDR2 FQGTGA. There are 13 residues in the CDR3. V lost 4 bases to trimming and J lost 7 bases; unmatched junction nucleotides: 3. The chain links TRBV7-3 to TRBJ2-2; the match to TRBD1 covers 7 bases. Specimen: naive CD4+ T cells from PBMCs. The sample's subset: CD45RA+ positively selected. This TCR came from a young man in good health. Some clones in this sample may be carry-over from other donors' samples. CDR3 sequence (DNA): TGTGCCAGCAGCTCGTGGACAGGCGGGGAGCTGTTTTTT. Protein: CASSSWTGGELFF.